Listed below are T cell receptor beta chains from one sample, sequenced in a study of blood T cells in healthy people across ages. TCRdb processed the 5' RACE reads anew with MiXCR; each CDR3 protein has one entry. The table lists 2 million or so distinct CDR3 sequences, roughly 50% of them singletons. The specimen sequenced was blood. The receptors come from a woman aged 40 to 49 in good health. CDR3s include the opening cysteine and the closing phenylalanine or tryptophan. A D gene is named only where the DNA matches it firmly. Size is omitted from some rows. Given values are once, few, many or a class for expanded clones.

cdr3_aa: CASSYWGAGMETQYF
cdr3_nt: TGTGCCAGCAGTTACTGGGGGGCCGGTATGGAGACCCAGTACTTC
clone_size: NA
d_call: NA
j_call: TRBJ2-5
v_call: TRBV6-2/TRBV6-3

cdr3_aa: CASSQKSGGAYNEQFF
cdr3_nt: TGCGCCAGCAGCCAAAAAAGCGGGGGAGCTTACAATGAGCAGTTCTTC
clone_size: NA
d_call: TRBD2
j_call: TRBJ2-1
v_call: TRBV4-3

cdr3_aa: CATSELRGRGTDTQYF
cdr3_nt: TGTGCCACCAGTGAGCTCAGGGGGCGAGGGACAGATACGCAGTATTTT
clone_size: NA
d_call: TRBD1
j_call: TRBJ2-3
v_call: TRBV24-1

cdr3_aa: CASSEGKGGFNEQFF
cdr3_nt: TGTGCCAGCAGTGAGGGTAAGGGGGGGTTCAATGAGCAGTTCTTC
clone_size: once
d_call: NA
j_call: TRBJ2-1
v_call: TRBV25-1

cdr3_aa: CSANRDRERFQETQYF
cdr3_nt: TGCAGTGCGAACCGGGACAGGGAACGGTTCCAAGAGACCCAGTACTTC
clone_size: NA
d_call: TRBD1
j_call: TRBJ2-5
v_call: TRBV20-1

cdr3_aa: CASKFRDNKNYGYTF
cdr3_nt: TGTGCCAGCAAATTCCGGGACAATAAAAACTATGGCTACACCTTC
clone_size: NA
d_call: NA
j_call: TRBJ1-2
v_call: TRBV2

cdr3_aa: CASSQTGKNIQYF
cdr3_nt: TGTGCCAGCAGCCAAACCGGTAAAAACATTCAGTACTTC
clone_size: few
d_call: NA
j_call: TRBJ2-4
v_call: TRBV14

cdr3_aa: CASSLVMSSYNEQFF
cdr3_nt: TGTGCCAGCAGCTTAGTAATGAGCTCCTACAATGAGCAGTTCTTC
clone_size: NA
d_call: NA
j_call: TRBJ2-1
v_call: TRBV11-2

cdr3_aa: CASILVQGNEQFF
cdr3_nt: TGTGCCAGCATTTTAGTCCAGGGAAATGAGCAGTTCTTC
clone_size: NA
d_call: NA
j_call: TRBJ2-1
v_call: TRBV12-3/TRBV12-4

cdr3_aa: CASSVGGGAYNEQYF
cdr3_nt: TGTGCCAGCAGCGTAGGCGGGGGGGCGTACAATGAGCAGTACTTC
clone_size: few
d_call: TRBD2
j_call: TRBJ2-5
v_call: TRBV9

cdr3_aa: CASSQAGQGRETQYF
cdr3_nt: TGTGCCAGCAGCCAAGCTGGACAGGGGCGGGAGACCCAGTACTTC
clone_size: few
d_call: TRBD1
j_call: TRBJ2-5
v_call: TRBV5-6

cdr3_aa: CASSSRGVSGDNEQYF
cdr3_nt: TGTGCCAGCAGTTCTAGGGGGGTCTCAGGGGACAATGAGCAGTACTTC
clone_size: NA
d_call: NA
j_call: TRBJ2-7
v_call: TRBV6-5

cdr3_aa: CASSRREFQPQHF
cdr3_nt: TGTGCCAGCAGTAGAAGGGAATTTCAGCCCCAGCATTTT
clone_size: NA
d_call: NA
j_call: TRBJ1-5
v_call: TRBV28

cdr3_aa: CSAIEDRDHEQYF
cdr3_nt: TGCAGTGCTATTGAGGACAGGGACCACGAGCAGTACTTC
clone_size: few
d_call: TRBD1
j_call: TRBJ2-7
v_call: TRBV20-1

cdr3_aa: CSVEAGQLADTQYF
cdr3_nt: TGCAGCGTTGAAGCGGGACAGTTGGCAGATACGCAGTATTTT
clone_size: few
d_call: TRBD1
j_call: TRBJ2-3
v_call: TRBV29-1

cdr3_aa: CASSLDRGPYGYTF
cdr3_nt: TGCGCCAGCAGCTTGGACAGGGGTCCCTATGGCTACACCTTC
clone_size: NA
d_call: TRBD1
j_call: TRBJ1-2
v_call: TRBV5-1

cdr3_aa: CSVGGTTDTQYF
cdr3_nt: TGCAGCGTCGGTGGGACCACAGATACGCAGTATTTT
clone_size: many
d_call: NA
j_call: TRBJ2-3
v_call: TRBV29-1

cdr3_aa: CASSLLGRLTGELFF
cdr3_nt: TGTGCCAGCAGCTTACTCGGGAGACTCACCGGGGAGCTGTTTTTT
clone_size: once
d_call: NA
j_call: TRBJ2-2
v_call: TRBV6-5

cdr3_aa: CASSGGQGPYGYTF
cdr3_nt: TGTGCCAGCAGTGGGGGACAGGGCCCCTATGGCTACACCTTC
clone_size: NA
d_call: TRBD1
j_call: TRBJ1-2
v_call: TRBV2

cdr3_aa: CASSFLAGGGDTQYF
cdr3_nt: TGTGCCAGCAGCTTTCTAGCGGGGGGAGGAGATACGCAGTATTTT
clone_size: few
d_call: TRBD2
j_call: TRBJ2-3
v_call: TRBV9

cdr3_aa: CASSPASTGPTDTQYF
cdr3_nt: TGTGCCAGCAGCCCCGCTAGCACGGGACCAACAGATACGCAGTATTTT
clone_size: NA
d_call: NA
j_call: TRBJ2-3
v_call: TRBV7-8

cdr3_aa: CASSLYFSGTGFNSPLHF
cdr3_nt: TGTGCCAGCAGCTTGTATTTCTCCGGGACAGGCTTCAATTCACCCCTCCACTTT
clone_size: NA
d_call: TRBD1
j_call: TRBJ1-6
v_call: TRBV5-6

cdr3_aa: CSAALHRTYSGANVLTF
cdr3_nt: TGCAGTGCCGCTCTGCACAGGACTTACTCTGGGGCCAACGTCCTGACTTTC
clone_size: NA
d_call: NA
j_call: TRBJ2-6
v_call: TRBV20-1

cdr3_aa: CASSYAAGVDEQYF
cdr3_nt: TGTGCCAGCAGTTACGCGGCGGGGGTAGACGAGCAGTACTTC
clone_size: NA
d_call: TRBD2
j_call: TRBJ2-7
v_call: TRBV6-6

cdr3_aa: CASSQGSSGGRNTEAFF
cdr3_nt: TGCGCCAGCAGCCAAGGGAGCTCCGGGGGAAGGAACACTGAAGCTTTCTTT
clone_size: few
d_call: NA
j_call: TRBJ1-1
v_call: TRBV4-3

cdr3_aa: CATSGGPQPQHF
cdr3_nt: TGTGCCACCTCAGGGGGCCCTCAGCCCCAGCATTTT
clone_size: NA
d_call: TRBD1
j_call: TRBJ1-5
v_call: TRBV10-3

cdr3_aa: CASSWGQGNEKLFF
cdr3_nt: TGTGCCAGCAGCTGGGGACAGGGTAATGAAAAACTGTTTTTT
clone_size: few
d_call: TRBD1
j_call: TRBJ1-4
v_call: TRBV13

cdr3_aa: CASSSGLAGCQETQYF
cdr3_nt: TGCGCCAGCAGTTCAGGACTAGCGGGATGCCAAGAGACCCAGTACTTC
clone_size: once
d_call: TRBD2
j_call: TRBJ2-5
v_call: TRBV5-1

cdr3_aa: CASSIRDGQPQHF
cdr3_nt: TGTGCCAGCAGTATAAGAGACGGGCAGCCCCAGCATTTT
clone_size: once
d_call: NA
j_call: TRBJ1-5
v_call: TRBV27

cdr3_aa: CASSSRLAGLETQYF
cdr3_nt: TGTGCCAGCAGCTCCCGACTAGCGGGGTTAGAGACCCAGTACTTC
clone_size: NA
d_call: TRBD2
j_call: TRBJ2-5
v_call: TRBV7-6

cdr3_aa: CASSDGTASSPLHF
cdr3_nt: TGTGCCAGCAGCGACGGGACAGCCAGCTCACCCCTCCACTTT
clone_size: few
d_call: TRBD1
j_call: TRBJ1-6
v_call: TRBV5-6

cdr3_aa: CASSLDNPSINYEQYF
cdr3_nt: TGTGCCAGCAGCTTAGACAACCCATCCATAAACTACGAGCAGTACTTC
clone_size: NA
d_call: NA
j_call: TRBJ2-7
v_call: TRBV11-2